The source of this T cell receptor (beta chain) is a study of blood T cells in healthy people across ages. A note on this clonotype: Its specificity is not known.

Whole-study results and caveats: For the donors, CMV status was unknown and possibly confounded expanded clonotype changes.

Next came a second PCR, run for about 7 to 12 cycles, which used a sample-barcoded 5' primer along with a J-beta primer mix. Every sample returned 2.5 million or more CDR3-containing paired-end reads. Using its own MiXCR run on the 5' RACE reads, TCRdb lists one record per CDR3 protein. The sample has around 800,000 distinct CDR3 sequences; around 45% are singletons. J gave up 15 bases and V 0 bases, and 12 bases lay outside the gene matches. Germline lookup yields CDR1 SGHTA and CDR2 FQGNSA. The CDR3 length is 15 residues. The rearrangement links TRBV7-2 to TRBJ2-1; 9 bases are shared with TRBD2. Sequenced input: blood. This TCR was sampled from a man at least 80 years old in good health. The DNA for the CDR3 is TGTGCCAGCAGCTTAGCGGACCCAGCGGGAGGTTTGAGGTTCTTC. The encoded protein is CASSLADPAGGLRFF.